The 8 T cell receptor beta chains below were found in one sample sequenced in a study of blood T cell repertoires in COVID-19. Sequenced by immunoSEQ multiplex PCR; TCRdb stores in-frame clones only, minus some. Counted here are 250,000 to 300,000 clones, less than 85% occurring once; the ten biggest clones make up roughly 4.6%. The sequencing input was peripheral blood. These receptors originate from a man between 60 and 70 years old who had recovered from COVID-19.

The chain combines TRBV4-1 with TRBJ2-3; 7 bases agree with TRBD2. Germline lookup yields CDR1 MGHRA and CDR2 YSYEKL. This CDR3 region has 15 residues. V lost 4 bases to trimming and J lost 1 base; unmatched junction nucleotides: 5. CDR3: CASSLVAGGTDTQYF. For the CDR3, the DNA is TGCGCCAGCAGCCTTGTCGCGGGGGGCACAGATACGCAGTATTTT.

The chain links TRBV7-9 to TRBJ1-4; tentatively, D is TRBD1 (6 bases). Trimming left V 5 bases short and J 5 bases short, with 15 bases between. CDR1 and CDR2 (germline): SEHNR, FQNEAQ (reference sequence). This CDR3 contains 15 residues. The CDR3 loop is CASSAEGVLNEKLFF. The CDR3 DNA follows: TGTGCCAGCAGCGCCGAGGGGGTACTCAATGAAAAACTGTTTTTT.

The chain joins TRBV9 to TRBJ2-1; a possible D gene is TRBD1 (6 bases). Germline assignment: CDR1 SGDLS and CDR2 YYNGEE. The length of the CDR3 is 15 residues. Trimming cost V 0 bases and J 2 bases, with 9 bases left between them. CDR3 nucleotides: TGTGCCAGCAGCGTAGCCAGGGGCACCTACAATGAGCAGTTCTTC. It yields the protein CASSVARGTYNEQFF. Complete variable domain (other parts from reference TRBV9 and TRBJ2-1): DSGVTQTPKHLITATGQRVTLRCSPRSGDLSVYWYQQSLDQGLQFLIQYYNGEERAKGNILERFSAQQFPDLHSELNLSSLELGDSALYFCASSVARGTYNEQFFGPGTRLTVL.

The rearrangement joins TRBV4-1 to TRBJ1-2; a possible D gene is TRBD1 (6 bases). V lost 6 bases and J lost 7, with 18 bases in between. Germline V gene lookup returns CDR1 MGHRA and CDR2 YSYEKL. The length of the CDR3 is 14 residues. The CDR3 here is CASSSVGGLGGYTF. Here the CDR3 DNA reads TGCGCCAGCAGTTCTGTGGGGGGGCTTGGTGGCTACACCTTC.

The chain uses TRBV28 and TRBJ1-2, with 10 bases matching TRBD1. The CDR3 covers 16 residues. The V segment lost 5 bases and the J segment 0 bases; nucleotides outside the gene matches: 6. Germline V lookup: CDR1 MDHEN, CDR2 SYDVKM. CDR3 coding DNA: TGTGCCAGCAGTCGGACAGGGGGGATAGCTAACTATGGCTACACCTTC. It translates to CASSRTGGIANYGYTF.

The V and J genes are TRBV5-6 and TRBJ1-1, with 8 bases matching TRBD1. CDR1 SGHDT and CDR2 YYEEEE come from the germline V gene. CDR3 size: 15 residues. Trimming at V came to 2 bases and at J to 1 base, leaving 4 bases not matched to a gene. The CDR3 here is CASSFQGAPNTEAFF. As DNA, the CDR3 is TGTGCCAGCAGCTTCCAGGGGGCCCCGAACACTGAAGCTTTCTTT.

This sequence joins TRBV19 and TRBJ2-7, with TRBD1 identical over 8 bases. V lost 5 bases to trimming and J lost 6 bases; unmatched junction nucleotides: 3. This CDR3 comprises 12 residues. CDR1 and CDR2 (germline): LNHDA, SQIVND (reference sequence). CDR3 loop: CASSVTGGEQYF. The DNA for the CDR3 is TGTGCCAGTAGTGTAACAGGGGGCGAGCAGTACTTC. The full variable domain, rest sourced from reference TRBV19 and TRBJ2-7, is DGGITQSPKYLFRKEGQNVTLSCEQNLNHDAMYWYRQDPGQGLRLIYYSQIVNDFQKGDIAEGYSVSREKKESFPLTVTSAQKNPTAFYLCASSVTGGEQYFGPGTRLTVT.

The CDR3 nucleotides read TGTGCCAGCAGTCCAGGGGTCTACGAGCAGTACTTC. Amino acid sequence: CASSPGVYEQYF. The genes are TRBV28 and TRBJ2-7; possible D gene TRBD1, 6 bases. The V and J ends lost 5 bases and 3 bases respectively, with 8 bases between them. The CDR3 totals 12 residues. Germline CDR1 and CDR2: MDHEN and SYDVKM.